The source of this T cell receptor beta chain is a study of regulatory T cells in long-lasting Graves disease. The CDR3 has 19 residues. Germline-derived CDR1 and CDR2 are SGHVS and FNYEAQ. Trimming cost V 5 bases and J 0 bases, with 24 bases left between them. This clonotype was picked up a small number of times. Its antigen remains unknown. Sample time point: newly diagnosed GD, antithyroid drugs for less than 3 months. Extracted RNA from PBMCs served as the source of the TCR library. Relying on iRepertoire HTBI primers and Arm-PCR of CDR3 regions, the team built TCR beta libraries. Using its own MiXCR run on the multiplex PCR reads, TCRdb lists one record per CDR3 protein. The table records more than 300,000 distinct CDR3 sequences, around 16% of them present only once. Overall study findings and caveats: Persistent disease was characterized by preferential usage of TRBV28, TRBJ1-2 and TRBJ2-5.

This receptor was obtained from a female donor with Graves disease. The V and J genes are TRBV7-6 and TRBJ2-3, with D possibly TRBD2 on 5 matching bases. This material consisted of peripheral blood mononuclear cells (PBMCs), taken at new diagnosis, from a patient treated with antithyroid drugs. The CDR3 sequence: CASSPGRWRLRSSTDTQYF. DNA of the CDR3: TGTGCCAGCAGCCCGGGTCGGTGGAGGTTGAGATCTAGCACAGATACGCAGTATTTT.